The 22 T cell receptor beta chains below all came from one sample that was sequenced in a study of blood T cell repertoires in COVID-19. The repertoire was sequenced with immunoSEQ multiplex PCR; TCRdb's copy has only in-frame clones and lacks some. The sample has approximately 160,000 clones, more than 70% seen once; the top ten hold approximately 4%. The material sequenced was PBMCs or T cells enriched from blood (not recorded which). The receptor source for this set is a woman aged 50 to 60 in a cohort exposed to, infected with or recovered from COVID-19 (not recorded which).

The chain is built from TRBV2 and TRBJ2-1, with a weak D call TRBD2 (5 bases). V was shortened by 4 bases and J by 1 base, with 8 bases between the two germline ends. The CDR3 length is 14 residues. CDR1 is SNHLY, CDR2 FYNNEI, per germline. The CDR3 reads CASSVGGSYNEQFF. CDR3 DNA: TGTGCCAGCAGTGTCGGCGGGTCCTACAATGAGCAGTTCTTC.

V gene TRBV7-3 combines with J gene TRBJ2-3, with D possibly TRBD2 on 6 matching bases. The CDR3 is 17 amino acids. Trimming removed 4 bases from V and 3 bases from J, with 20 bases in between. Germline assignment: CDR1 SGHTA and CDR2 FQGTGA. CDR3 protein: CASSSRVSEGRTDTQYF. In DNA form, the CDR3 reads TGTGCCAGCAGCTCCCGCGTATCGGAAGGGAGGACAGATACGCAGTATTTT.

The rearrangement joins TRBV7-2 to TRBJ2-1, with 16 bases matching TRBD2. The CDR3 extends over 18 amino acids. V shed 3 bases and J 8 bases; nucleotides not matched to a gene: 10. CDR1 and CDR2 (germline): SGHTA, FQGNSA. The CDR3 loop reads CASSFQPGLAGGPDEQFF. The CDR3 DNA is TGTGCCAGCAGCTTCCAACCGGGACTAGCGGGGGGGCCCGATGAGCAGTTCTTC. Combining the CDR3 with reference TRBV7-2 and TRBJ2-1 gives the whole variable domain GAGVSQSPSNKVTEKGKDVELRCDPISGHTALYWYRQSLGQGLEFLIYFQGNSAPDKSGLPSDRFSAERTGGSVSTLTIQRTQQEDSAVYLCASSFQPGLAGGPDEQFFGPGTRLTVL.

This clone was picked up one time. The rearrangement joins TRBV27 to TRBJ1-4; 7 nucleotides match TRBD1. This CDR3 has 18 amino acids. V lost 2 bases to trimming and J lost 7 bases; unmatched junction nucleotides: 16. CDR1 MNHEY and CDR2 SMNVEV come from the germline V gene (reference sequence). CDR3 nucleotides: TGTGCCAGCAGTTTAGACCGTACGAACAGGGGTCGAGGTGAAAAACTGTTTTTT. Its translation is CASSLDRTNRGRGEKLFF.

The V call is TRBV18, the J call TRBJ1-1; weak D call: TRBD1 (6 bases). This CDR3 spans 14 amino acids. Germline CDR1 and CDR2: KGHSH and LQKENI. Trimming took off 6 bases at V and 4 bases at J, with 15 bases between the two ends. CDR3 bases: TGTGCCAGCTCGGGAAAGGGACAAGTCACTGAAGCTTTCTTT. Translated: CASSGKGQVTEAFF.

The chain has TRBV5-1 and TRBJ2-7; 8 bases fit TRBD1. Losses at the gene ends were 4 bases for V and 1 base for J; bases not matched to a gene: 4. In germline, CDR1 is SGHRS, CDR2 YFSETQ. This CDR3 is 14 amino acids long. The CDR3 loop is CASSQQGGSYEQYF. CDR3 nucleotides: TGCGCCAGCAGCCAACAGGGGGGTTCCTACGAGCAGTACTTC. Drawing the rest from reference TRBV5-1 and TRBJ2-7, the complete variable domain is KAGVTQTPRYLIKTRGQQVTLSCSPISGHRSVSWYQQTPGQGLQFLFEYFSETQRNKGNFPGRFSGRQFSNSRSEMNVSTLELGDSALYLCASSQQGGSYEQYFGPGTRLTVT.

The chain's CDR3 is CASSLSRGSSYEQYF. CDR3 nucleotides: TGTGCCAGCAGTTTATCGAGAGGGAGCTCCTACGAGCAGTACTTC. The chain carries TRBV27 and TRBJ2-7; D possibly corresponds to TRBD2 (5 bases). This CDR3 is 15 amino acids long. Trimming took 0 bases from V and 0 from J, leaving 9 bases between them. Germline CDR1 and CDR2: MNHEY and SMNVEV (reference sequence).

This clone appeared a single time. This chain links TRBV2 with TRBJ2-5; D is possibly TRBD2 (5 bases). The CDR3 length is 15 residues. Germline assignment: CDR1 SNHLY and CDR2 FYNNEI. The V end lost 7 bases, the J end lost 1 base, and 16 bases lay between the germline ends. The CDR3: CASTITRGTQETQYF. The CDR3 DNA is TGTGCCAGCACCATCACTCGGGGAACCCAAGAGACCCAGTACTTC.

The chain joins TRBV19 to TRBJ2-4; possibly TRBD1 for D (6 bases). This CDR3 contains 15 residues. Trimming removed 6 bases from V and 5 bases from J, with 17 bases in between. Germline CDR1 is LNHDA and CDR2 is SQIVND (reference sequence). CDR3 in DNA: TGTGCCAGTAGAGACTACGGGACACCAGAAAACATTCAGTACTTC. This codes for CASRDYGTPENIQYF.

This clone was detected a few times. The sample contains more than one DNA sequence encoding this CDR3. This chain uses TRBV28 with TRBJ2-7; 7 positions agree with TRBD1. Germline V CDR1 and CDR2: MDHEN, SYDVKM. With V trimmed by 3 bases and J by 7 bases, 9 bases remained unmatched. CDR3 length equals 14 residues. The CDR3 DNA reads as TGTGCCAGCAGTTTTCCCCGACAGGGCAGGGAGCAGTACTTC. It is translated as CASSFPRQGREQYF. The variable domain in full, with the rest retrieved from reference TRBV28 and TRBJ2-7, is DVKVTQSSRYLVKRTGEKVFLECVQDMDHENMFWYRQDPGLGLRLIYFSYDVKMKEKGDIPEGYSVSREKKERFSLILESASTNQTSMYLCASSFPRQGREQYFGPGTRLTVT.

The sample holds one count of this clone. The chain links TRBV18 to TRBJ2-7; D is perhaps TRBD2 (6 bases). CDR1 is KGHSH, CDR2 LQKENI, per germline. CDR3 size: 16 residues. The V and J ends lost 0 bases and 3 bases respectively, with 15 bases between them. DNA of the CDR3: TGTGCCAGCTCACCACCTGTTCGGCAGGGAGGCTACGAGCAGTACTTC. This codes for CASSPPVRQGGYEQYF.

The count of this clone is one. The chain is built from TRBV20-1 and TRBJ2-3; 7 positions match TRBD2. J lost 2 bases, V lost 3 bases, and 8 bases had no gene match. This CDR3 comprises 15 residues. The germline V gene encodes CDR1 DFQATT and CDR2 SNEGSKA (reference sequence). For the CDR3, the DNA is TGCAGTGCTAGTTCCCAGCGGGGAATCACAGATACGCAGTATTTT. Amino acid sequence: CSASSQRGITDTQYF.

J is TRBJ1-5 and V is TRBV6-1, with D unclear. The CDR3 sequence is 14 residues long. Trimming left V 0 bases short and J 9 bases short, with 12 bases between. The germline V gene has CDR1 MNHNS and CDR2 SASEGT. The CDR3 nucleotides are TGTGCCAGCAGTGAAGCGCTGAATGAGTCGCCCCAGCATTTT. Encoded protein: CASSEALNESPQHF.

This chain links TRBV6-2 or TRBV6-3 with TRBJ1-1; TRBD1 agrees at 7 bases. In germline, CDR1 is MNHEY, CDR2 SVGEGT. V shed 5 bases and J 4 bases; nucleotides not matched to a gene: 4. The CDR3 covers 13 residues. CDR3 sequence: CASSRDRLTEAFF. The CDR3 nucleotides are TGTGCCAGCAGTCGGGACAGACTCACTGAAGCTTTCTTT.

The J gene is TRBJ2-1, the V gene TRBV12-3 or TRBV12-4; TRBD2 aligns across 7 bases. With V trimmed by 7 bases and J by 6 bases, 6 bases remained unmatched. The CDR3 totals 13 residues. The CDR3 DNA sequence: TGTGCCAGCACTGAAACTAGCGCCAATGAGCAGTTCTTC. Its protein product is CASTETSANEQFF.

The chain is built from TRBV24-1 and TRBJ2-5; D might be TRBD2 (7 bases). The CDR3 loop spans 15 amino acids. Deletions cut 4 bases from V and 5 bases from J, with 16 bases between. Germline V CDR1 and CDR2: KGHDR, SFDVKD. The chain's CDR3 is CATSDPRGPVETQYF. The DNA of the CDR3 is TGTGCCACCAGTGACCCGCGGGGGCCTGTGGAGACCCAGTACTTC.

This clone was seen only once. The chain carries TRBV10-2 and TRBJ2-1; 9 bases fit TRBD2. Trimming cost V 6 bases and J 1 base; bases outside gene matches: 16. Germline values: CDR1 WSHSY, CDR2 SAAADI. The length of the CDR3 is 19 residues. Here the CDR3 DNA reads TGCGCCAGCAGCGCCGATGGAAAGACTAGCGGAGTATCCTACAATGAGCAGTTCTTC. This encodes CASSADGKTSGVSYNEQFF.

The chain employs TRBV5-1 and TRBJ2-5; perhaps TRBD2 as D (6 bases). Germline CDR1 and CDR2: SGHRS and YFSETQ. V was trimmed by 4 bases and J by 5 bases, leaving 18 bases between them. The CDR3 spans 15 residues. DNA of the CDR3: TGCGCCAGCAGCCTAGGGACTGGGGAAATGGAGACCCAGTACTTC. Its protein is CASSLGTGEMETQYF.

J is TRBJ2-1 and V is TRBV19; weak D call: TRBD1 (6 bases). From germline, CDR1 is LNHDA and CDR2 SQIVND (reference sequence). Trimming removed 6 bases at V and 9 bases at J, with 12 bases between. The CDR3 runs 12 residues. CDR3 nucleotide sequence: TGTGCCAGTAGAACACAGGGTAGTGAGCAGTTCTTC. This codes for CASRTQGSEQFF.

The chain links TRBV29-1 to TRBJ1-3, with TRBD1 matching 7 bases. CDR3 length: 13 residues. CDR1 SQVTM and CDR2 ANQGSEA come from the germline V gene. J gave up 2 bases and V 3 bases, and 1 base lay outside the gene matches. The CDR3 nucleotides read TGCAGCGTTGAGCAGGGGGCTGGAAACACCATATATTTT. This codes for CSVEQGAGNTIYF.

The J gene is TRBJ2-1, the V gene TRBV7-8, with 13 nucleotides matching TRBD2. The CDR3 totals 19 residues. Trimming removed 2 bases from V and 8 bases from J; junction bases left unmatched: 15. CDR1 is SGHVS and CDR2 is FQNEAQ in the germline V gene. CDR3 residues: CASSLSPLTSGRIGDEQFF. The CDR3, as DNA: TGTGCCAGCAGCTTATCCCCCCTGACTAGCGGGAGGATCGGGGATGAGCAGTTCTTC.

CDR3 sequence: CASSYQGAFIGELFF. The DNA of the CDR3 is TGTGCCAGTAGTTACCAGGGGGCGTTCATCGGGGAGCTGTTTTTT. This chain uses TRBV19 with TRBJ2-2; 8 bases match TRBD1. Trimming at V came to 5 bases and at J to 7 bases, leaving 9 bases not matched to a gene. Per the germline V gene, CDR1 is LNHDA and CDR2 is SQIVND (reference sequence). The CDR3 covers 15 residues.